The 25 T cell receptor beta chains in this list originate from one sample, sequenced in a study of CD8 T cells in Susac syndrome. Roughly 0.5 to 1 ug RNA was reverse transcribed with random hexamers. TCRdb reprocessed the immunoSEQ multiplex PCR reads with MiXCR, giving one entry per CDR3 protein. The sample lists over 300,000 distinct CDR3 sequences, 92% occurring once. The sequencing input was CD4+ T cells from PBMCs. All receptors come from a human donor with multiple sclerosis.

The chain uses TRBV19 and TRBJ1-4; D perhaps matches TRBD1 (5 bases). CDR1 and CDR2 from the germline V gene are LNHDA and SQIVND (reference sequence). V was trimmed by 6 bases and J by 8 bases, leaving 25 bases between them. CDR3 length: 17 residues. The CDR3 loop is CASSQYISGEGDEKLFF. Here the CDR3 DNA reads TGTGCCAGTAGCCAATATATCTCGGGGGAGGGTGACGAAAAACTGTTTTTT.

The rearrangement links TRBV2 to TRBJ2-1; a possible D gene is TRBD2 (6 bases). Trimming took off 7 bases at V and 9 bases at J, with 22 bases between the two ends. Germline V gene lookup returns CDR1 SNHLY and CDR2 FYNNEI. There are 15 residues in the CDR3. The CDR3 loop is CASTLAGGGVGEQFF. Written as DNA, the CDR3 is TGTGCCAGCACCCTCGCAGGCGGAGGGGTCGGTGAGCAGTTCTTC.

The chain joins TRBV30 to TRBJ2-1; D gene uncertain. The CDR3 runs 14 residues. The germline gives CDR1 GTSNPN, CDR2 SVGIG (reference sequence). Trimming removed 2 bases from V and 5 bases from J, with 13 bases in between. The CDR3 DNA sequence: TGTGCCTGGAGTTCGCCCCCCACCAACAATGAGCAGTTCTTC. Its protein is CAWSSPPTNNEQFF. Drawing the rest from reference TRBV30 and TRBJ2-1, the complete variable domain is SQTIHQWPATLVQPVGSPLSLECTVEGTSNPNLYWYRQAAGRGLQLLFYSVGIGQISSEVPQNLSASRPQDRQFILSSKKLLLSDSGFYLCAWSSPPTNNEQFFGPGTRLTVL.

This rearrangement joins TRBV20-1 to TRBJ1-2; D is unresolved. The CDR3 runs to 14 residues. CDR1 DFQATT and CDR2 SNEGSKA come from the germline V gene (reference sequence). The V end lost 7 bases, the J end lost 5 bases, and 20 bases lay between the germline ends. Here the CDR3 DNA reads TGCAGTGTCCCGTCTGGTGGAGCGTCTTATGGCTACACCTTC. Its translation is CSVPSGGASYGYTF.

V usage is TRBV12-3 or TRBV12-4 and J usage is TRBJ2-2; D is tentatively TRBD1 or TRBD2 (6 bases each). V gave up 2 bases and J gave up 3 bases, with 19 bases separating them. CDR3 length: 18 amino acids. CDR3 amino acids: CASSLTRGGGAHTGELFF. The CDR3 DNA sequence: TGTGCCAGCAGTTTAACCCGTGGGGGCGGGGCCCACACCGGGGAGCTGTTTTTT.

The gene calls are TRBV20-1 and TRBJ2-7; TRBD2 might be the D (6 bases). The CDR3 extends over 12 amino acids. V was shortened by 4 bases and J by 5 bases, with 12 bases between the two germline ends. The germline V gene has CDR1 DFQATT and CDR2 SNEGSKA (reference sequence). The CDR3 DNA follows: TGCAGTGCTATGTGGACTACCGACGAGCAGTACTTC. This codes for CSAMWTTDEQYF.

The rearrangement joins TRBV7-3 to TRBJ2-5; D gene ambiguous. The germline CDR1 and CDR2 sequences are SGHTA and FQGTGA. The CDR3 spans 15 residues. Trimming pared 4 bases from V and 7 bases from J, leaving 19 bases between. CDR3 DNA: TGTGCCAGCAGCTCCCACCGAGCCCCAACGGGGACCCAGTACTTC. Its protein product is CASSSHRAPTGTQYF.

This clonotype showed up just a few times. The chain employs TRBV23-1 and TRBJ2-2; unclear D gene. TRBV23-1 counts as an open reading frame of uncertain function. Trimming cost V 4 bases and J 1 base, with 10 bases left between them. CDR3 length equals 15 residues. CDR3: CASSPGFQNTGELFF. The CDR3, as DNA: TGCGCCAGCAGTCCCGGTTTCCAGAACACCGGGGAGCTGTTTTTT.

The CDR3 DNA is TGCAGTGCTAGGAGCGGGGGACTCATGAACACTGAAGCTTTCTTT. It specifies CSARSGGLMNTEAFF. The chain employs TRBV20-1 and TRBJ1-1; tentative D call: TRBD1 (5 bases). This CDR3 region has 15 residues. The germline gives CDR1 DFQATT, CDR2 SNEGSKA (reference sequence). V lost 3 bases to trimming and J lost 0 bases, with 14 bases between them.

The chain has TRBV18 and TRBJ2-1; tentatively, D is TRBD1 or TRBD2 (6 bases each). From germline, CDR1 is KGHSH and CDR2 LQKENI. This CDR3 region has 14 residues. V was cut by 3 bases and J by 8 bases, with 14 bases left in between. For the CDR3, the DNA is TGTGCCAGCTCACCCCGGACAGCGGGCGATGAGCAGTTCTTC. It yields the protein CASSPRTAGDEQFF.

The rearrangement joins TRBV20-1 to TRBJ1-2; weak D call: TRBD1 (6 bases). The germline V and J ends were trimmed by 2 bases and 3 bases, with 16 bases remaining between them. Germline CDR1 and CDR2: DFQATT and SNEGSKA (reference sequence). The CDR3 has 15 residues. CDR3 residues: CSARRGTGPYYGYTF. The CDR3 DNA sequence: TGCAGTGCTAGAAGGGGGACGGGACCCTACTATGGCTACACCTTC.

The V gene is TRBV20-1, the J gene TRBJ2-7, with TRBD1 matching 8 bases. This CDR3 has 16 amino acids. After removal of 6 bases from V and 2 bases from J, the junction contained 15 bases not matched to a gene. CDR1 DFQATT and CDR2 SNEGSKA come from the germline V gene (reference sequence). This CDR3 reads CSALALDRGRAYEQYF. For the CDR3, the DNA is TGCAGTGCCCTGGCTTTAGACAGGGGAAGGGCCTACGAGCAGTACTTC.

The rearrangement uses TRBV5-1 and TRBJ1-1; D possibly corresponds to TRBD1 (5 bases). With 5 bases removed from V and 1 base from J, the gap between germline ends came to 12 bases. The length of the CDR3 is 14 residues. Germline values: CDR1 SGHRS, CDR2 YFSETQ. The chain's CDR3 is CASRAQTANTEAFF. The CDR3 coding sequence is TGCGCCAGCAGGGCCCAGACAGCGAACACTGAAGCTTTCTTT.

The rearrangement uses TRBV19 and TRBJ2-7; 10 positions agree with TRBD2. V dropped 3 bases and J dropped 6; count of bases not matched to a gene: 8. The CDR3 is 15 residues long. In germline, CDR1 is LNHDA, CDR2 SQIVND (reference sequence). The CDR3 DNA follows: TGTGCCAGTAGTATCGGAGCGGGAGGGCCCGGCGAGCAGTACTTC. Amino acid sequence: CASSIGAGGPGEQYF.

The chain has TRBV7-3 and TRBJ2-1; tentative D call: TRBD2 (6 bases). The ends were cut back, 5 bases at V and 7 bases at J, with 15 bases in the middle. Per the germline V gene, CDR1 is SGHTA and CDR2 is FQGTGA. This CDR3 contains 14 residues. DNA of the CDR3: TGTGCCAGCAGCCTAGGACTATCCTCGAATGAGCAGTTCTTC. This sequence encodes CASSLGLSSNEQFF.

CDR3 sequence (DNA): TGTGCCAGCAGCCAAGACAGCGCTTTCAATTCACCCCTCCACTTT. It encodes CASSQDSAFNSPLHF. V usage is TRBV14 and J usage is TRBJ1-6; D is unresolved. The CDR3 loop spans 15 amino acids. The ends were cut back, 0 bases at V and 7 bases at J, with 10 bases in the middle. CDR1 and CDR2 from the germline V gene are SGHDN and FVKESK.

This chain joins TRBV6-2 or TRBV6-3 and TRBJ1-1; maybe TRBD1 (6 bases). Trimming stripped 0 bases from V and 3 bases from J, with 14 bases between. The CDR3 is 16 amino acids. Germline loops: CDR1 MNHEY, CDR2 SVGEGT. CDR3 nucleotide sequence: TGTGCCAGCAGTTACTCGGTCGGGGGCGGGTACACTGAAGCTTTCTTT. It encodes CASSYSVGGGYTEAFF.

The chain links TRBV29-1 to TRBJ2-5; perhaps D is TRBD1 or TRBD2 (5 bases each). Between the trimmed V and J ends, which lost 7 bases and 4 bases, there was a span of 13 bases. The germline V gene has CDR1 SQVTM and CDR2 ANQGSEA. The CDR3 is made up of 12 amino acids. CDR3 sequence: CSARPGRETQYF. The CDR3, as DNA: TGCAGCGCTCGGCCAGGGAGAGAGACCCAGTACTTC.

The DNA for the CDR3 is TGCAGTGCTAGAGCTGAAGCCAAAAACATTCAGTACTTC. Protein sequence: CSARAEAKNIQYF. V usage is TRBV20-1 and J usage is TRBJ2-4; no definite D call. Germline values: CDR1 DFQATT, CDR2 SNEGSKA (reference sequence). The CDR3 extends over 13 amino acids. Trimming took off 1 base at V and 0 bases at J, with 4 bases between the two ends.

The CDR3 DNA is TGCGCCAGCAGCTCCAATGCAGGACAGGGGCCCGTAGGGGTTCTCTACGAGCAGTACTTC. Translating it yields CASSSNAGQGPVGVLYEQYF. The rearrangement links TRBV5-1 to TRBJ2-7; TRBD1 matches at 9 bases. The CDR3 sequence is 20 residues long. Germline CDR1 is SGHRS and CDR2 is YFSETQ. With 3 bases clipped from V and 3 bases from J, the junction kept 22 bases outside the gene matches.

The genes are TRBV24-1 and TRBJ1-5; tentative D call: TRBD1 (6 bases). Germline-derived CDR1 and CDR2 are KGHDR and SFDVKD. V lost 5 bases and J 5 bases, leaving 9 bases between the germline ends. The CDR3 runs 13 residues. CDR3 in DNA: TGTGCCACCAGTGGGGACAAAGATCAGCCCCAGCATTTT. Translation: CATSGDKDQPQHF.

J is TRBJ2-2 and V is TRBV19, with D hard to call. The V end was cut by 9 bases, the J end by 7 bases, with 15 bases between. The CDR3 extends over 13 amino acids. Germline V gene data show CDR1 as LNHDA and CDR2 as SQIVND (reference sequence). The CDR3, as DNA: TGTGCCAGCCACTTCATTGGCAGCGGGGAGCTGTTTTTT. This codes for CASHFIGSGELFF.

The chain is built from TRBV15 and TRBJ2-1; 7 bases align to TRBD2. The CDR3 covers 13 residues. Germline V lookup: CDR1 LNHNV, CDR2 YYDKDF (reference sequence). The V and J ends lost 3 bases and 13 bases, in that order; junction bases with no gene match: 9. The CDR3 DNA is TGTGCCACCAGCAGCCCCGGGAGGTATCGACAGTTCTTC. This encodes CATSSPGRYRQFF.

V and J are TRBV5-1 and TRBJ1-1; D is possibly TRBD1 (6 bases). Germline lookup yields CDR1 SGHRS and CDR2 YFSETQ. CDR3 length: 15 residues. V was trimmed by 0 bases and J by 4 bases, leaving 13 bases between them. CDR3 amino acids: CASSLAGARGTEAFF. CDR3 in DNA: TGCGCCAGCAGCTTGGCAGGGGCGCGTGGCACTGAAGCTTTCTTT. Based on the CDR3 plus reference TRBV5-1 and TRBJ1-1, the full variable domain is KAGVTQTPRYLIKTRGQQVTLSCSPISGHRSVSWYQQTPGQGLQFLFEYFSETQRNKGNFPGRFSGRQFSNSRSEMNVSTLELGDSALYLCASSLAGARGTEAFFGQGTRLTVV.

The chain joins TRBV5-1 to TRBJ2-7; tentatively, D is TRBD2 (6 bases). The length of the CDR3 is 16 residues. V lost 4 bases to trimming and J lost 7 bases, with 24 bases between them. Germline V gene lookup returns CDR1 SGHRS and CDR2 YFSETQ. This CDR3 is CASSLWGGLSSGEQYF. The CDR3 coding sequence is TGCGCCAGCAGCCTTTGGGGTGGACTATCCTCGGGAGAGCAGTACTTC.